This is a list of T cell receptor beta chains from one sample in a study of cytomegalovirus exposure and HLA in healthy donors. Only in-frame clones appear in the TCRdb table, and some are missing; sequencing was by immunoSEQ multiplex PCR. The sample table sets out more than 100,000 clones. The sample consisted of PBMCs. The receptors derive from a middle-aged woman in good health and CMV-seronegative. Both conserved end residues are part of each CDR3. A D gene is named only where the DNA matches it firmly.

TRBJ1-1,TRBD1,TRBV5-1,TGCGCCAGCAGCTCCACAGGGGGCGGCACTGAAGCTTTCTTT,CASSSTGGGTEAFF
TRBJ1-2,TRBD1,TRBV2,TGTGCCAGCAGCCCCAGGGGGCGAAGCTATGGCTACACCTTC,CASSPRGRSYGYTF
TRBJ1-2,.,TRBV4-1,TGCGCCAGCAGCCGTGCGCCTGGGCCCACAAAGAGCTACACCTTC,CASSRAPGPTKSYTF
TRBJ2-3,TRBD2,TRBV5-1,TGCGCCAGCAGCTGGGGGCTAACTAGCGGGGGGGACACAGATACGCAGTATTTT,CASSWGLTSGGDTDTQYF
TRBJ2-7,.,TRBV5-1,TGCGCCAGCAGCTTGGCCGGGACAAACGCCTACGAGCAGTACTTC,CASSLAGTNAYEQYF
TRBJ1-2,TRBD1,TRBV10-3,TGTGCCATCAGTGAACAGGGGCACTATGGCTACACCTTC,CAISEQGHYGYTF
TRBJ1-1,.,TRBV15,TGTGCCACGTCGGTGGTCAAGAACACTGAAGCTTTCTTT,CATSVVKNTEAFF
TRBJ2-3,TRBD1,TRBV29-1,TGCAGTACCGGGACAGGGGCAGATACGCAGTATTTT,CSTGTGADTQYF
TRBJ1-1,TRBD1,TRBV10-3,TGTGCCATTGGGACAGGGGGCCATTCTGAAGCTTTCTTT,CAIGTGGHSEAFF
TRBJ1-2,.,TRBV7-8,TGTGCCAGCAGCCCAGCGAGGTTCAACTATGGCTACACCTTC,CASSPARFNYGYTF
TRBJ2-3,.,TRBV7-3,TGTGCCAGCAGCTTAAATGCGGGGTTGGATACGCAGTATTTT,CASSLNAGLDTQYF
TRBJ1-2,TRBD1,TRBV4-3,TGCGCCAGCAGCCAAGATCCATCAGGGGGCGAGGGCTACACCTTC,CASSQDPSGGEGYTF
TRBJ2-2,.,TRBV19,TGTGCCAGTAGTATAGGACAGGGAGGAACCGGGGAGCTGTTTTTT,CASSIGQGGTGELFF
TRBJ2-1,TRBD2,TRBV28,TGTGCCAGCAGAGCGGGTGCTAGGCGGGGGGCCTACAATGAGCAGTTCTTC,CASRAGARRGAYNEQFF
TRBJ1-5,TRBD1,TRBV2,TGTGCCAGCAGTCCGGACAGGGAGAATCAGCCCCAGCATTTT,CASSPDRENQPQHF
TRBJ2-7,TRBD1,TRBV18,TGTGCCAGCTCACGAAGGACAGGTGATGGCGAGCAGTACTTC,CASSRRTGDGEQYF
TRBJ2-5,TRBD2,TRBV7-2,TGTGCCAGCAGCTTTGTTAGCGGGACGGGCCTAAAGGGAGAGACCCAGTACTTC,CASSFVSGTGLKGETQYF
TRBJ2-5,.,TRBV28,TGTGCCAGCAGTTCCCCATCACAAGAGACCCAGTACTTC,CASSSPSQETQYF
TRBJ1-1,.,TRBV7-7,TGTGCTAGCAGCAGGAACAGGGAGACTGAAGCTTTCTTT,CASSRNRETEAFF
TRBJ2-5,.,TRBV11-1,TGTGCCAGCAGCCACGGTAGGGGAGGCGAGACCCAGTACTTC,CASSHGRGGETQYF
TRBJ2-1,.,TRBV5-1,TGCGCCAGCAGCTCAGGGGGCGGGGGGGCCTTAGGTGCCTACAATGAGCAGTTCTTC,CASSSGGGGALGAYNEQFF
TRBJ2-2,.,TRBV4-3,TGCGCCAGCAGCCAAGCCCCGGGACTTTTCACCGGGGAGCTGTTTTTT,CASSQAPGLFTGELFF
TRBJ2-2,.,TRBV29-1,TGCAGCGTTGATAGCGACCCCGGGGAGCTGTTTTTT,CSVDSDPGELFF
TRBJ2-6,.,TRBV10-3,TGTGCCATCAGTGATTCGGGGGCTGGGGCCAACGTCCTGACTTTC,CAISDSGAGANVLTF
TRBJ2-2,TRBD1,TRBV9,TGTGCCAGCAGCGTAAGGACAGGCACCGGGGAGCTGTTTTTT,CASSVRTGTGELFF
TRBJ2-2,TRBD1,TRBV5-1,TGCGCCAGCAGCTCAAGGGACAGGGGTACCGGGGAGCTGTTTTTT,CASSSRDRGTGELFF
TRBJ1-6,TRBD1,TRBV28,TGTGCCAGCATCAGACAGGGGAATAATTCACCCCTCCACTTT,CASIRQGNNSPLHF
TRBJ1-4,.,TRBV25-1,TGTGCCAGCAGTGAATCAACCTTCGGCGGTTTTTATGAAAAACTGTTTTTT,CASSESTFGGFYEKLFF
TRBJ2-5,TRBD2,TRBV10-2,TGCGCCAGCAGTGAGTCGATGGCTAGCGGGGGGGCGTACCAAGAGACCCAGTACTTC,CASSESMASGGAYQETQYF
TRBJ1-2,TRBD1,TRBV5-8,TGTGCCAGCAGCGGAGGGGGCGTGATCTATGGCTACACCTTC,CASSGGGVIYGYTF
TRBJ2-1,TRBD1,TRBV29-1,TGCAGCCTGGGGACAGGCTCCTACAATGAGCAGTTCTTC,CSLGTGSYNEQFF